The present entry profiles one T cell receptor (beta chain) with its context. This clonotype has more than one count but fewer than ten. Which antigen it targets is not known. No much larger clone is present one base from it, and per-base qualities are unavailable. The protocol used for the library was PCR. DNA from cultured CD4+ T cells was subjected to TCR sequencing with the Oncomine TCR Beta short-read assay at the Johns Hopkins FTIC core. The QIAamp micro DNA kit was used to extract genomic DNA from the cultured CD4+ T cells. Oncomine TCR Beta libraries made from cultured CD4+ T cells were pooled using unique dual indexes and sequenced on an Illumina iSeq 100. In the paper's pipeline: Non-productive sequences were filtered out, and CDR3s that did not start with C, did not end with F or W, or were shorter than 7 amino acids were discarded. Antigen-specific clonotypes were identified with the MANAFEST web application by comparing peptide-stimulated wells with reference and other culture wells. To be called positive, a clone needed an FDR below 0.05, an odds ratio above 5, and a productive frequency above 0.1% in at least two of three replicate wells. A clonotype was classed as cross-reactive if the clonotype showed significant expansion both in SARS-CoV-2 spike wells and in at least one common cold coronavirus spike condition. CDR3 homology was assessed with Levenshtein distances (stringdist) and unrooted phylogenetic trees (ape) in R version 3.6.1. The public reads were quality trimmed at Q25 with fastp and then assembled into clones with MiXCR by TCRdb, keeping productive beta chains. Every CDR3 protein is listed once, alongside the most common genes and DNA of its rows. TCRdb assigned the V and J calls; the authors' analysis was not used. The sample table lists several thousand distinct CDR3 sequences, 47% of them with a count of one. Roughly a quarter of the sample is in the top ten clones.

The sample comes from a study of vaccination and CD4 T cells after COVID-19 (dated by TCRdb to 2021 to 2024). For the wider study: In the convalescent cohort there were six males and four females, among whom were two Hispanic individuals, seven Caucasians, two Asians and one multiracial person. The time from the second vaccine dose to post-vaccine blood sampling had a median of roughly 79 days and ranged from 14 to 241 days. Post-COVID blood samples from convalescent patients were collected a median of around 100 days after diagnosis, with a range of roughly 35 to 180 days. The spike-specific CD4+ TCR repertoire was compared before and after mRNA vaccination in approximately 9 COVID-19 convalescent patients and a handful of infection-naive healthy vaccine recipients. Each participant got two doses of either the Pfizer-BioNTech BNT162b2 vaccine (n=8) or the Moderna mRNA-1273 vaccine (n=2). Culture stimuli were overlapping spike peptide pools from SARS-CoV-2 and from the common cold coronaviruses HCoV-NL63, HCoV-OC43 and HCoV-229E. An earlier paper using these donors assessed, at the TCR clonotype level, memory CD4+ T cell crossreactivity between SARS-CoV-2 and common cold coronavirus spike proteins. Control cultures received a CEFX viral epitope pool as the positive control, an HIV-1 Nef peptide pool as the negative control, or no peptide. The paper as a whole reports these results and caveats: The median count of SARS-CoV-2-reactive clonotypes went up from 20 to 25 after infection to 38 after vaccination, although the change was not significant. In convalescent patients, a median around 86% of post-vaccine SARS-CoV-2-reactive clones were detected only after vaccination, and vaccine-specific priming was suggested by this finding. Nearly all vaccine-specific clones in convalescent patients (304 of 307) were mono-reactive for SARS-CoV-2 spike rather than cross-reactive with common cold coronaviruses. The study included relatively few convalescent patients and did not analyze early timepoints after natural infection.

The treatment or condition label of this sample denotes: roughly 10-day PBMC culture with coronavirus spike peptide pools or control peptides (ViraFEST assay). CD4+ T cells from unexposed donors were collected before the COVID-19 pandemic (2011-2018). The ViraFEST assay, used in the study, expanded antigen-specific T cells with peptide pools and then identified the expanded clonotypes through TCR sequencing. Over 1.5 million PBMCs per well were cultured in IMDM with approximately 5% human AB serum and 8 to 10 IU/ml IL-2, plus 10 ug/ml peptide pools. On days 3 and 7, half of the culture medium was replaced with fresh IL-2-containing medium. Once the cells had been in culture for less than 12 days, the EasySep CD4+ T cell isolation kit was used to isolate CD4+ T cells by negative selection. Unexposed donor CD4+ T cells were tested for reactivity to SARS-CoV-2 S and N and four common cold coronavirus spike pools, as cell number allowed. Ficoll-Paque Plus gradient centrifugation was used to isolate PBMCs from whole blood, and the isolated PBMCs were then either used fresh or cryopreserved at -140C. Triplicate wells were generally used for each culture condition. Leukapheresis product for the unexposed donors was purchased commercially.

Its CDR3 holds 12 amino acids, cysteine through phenylalanine. Of all the DNA, just the CDR3 is kept, 36 bases in frame from base 1. The germline V gene (reference sequence) gives CDR1 as LNHDA and CDR2 as SQIVND. Between the V and J ends, shortened by 3 bases and 9 bases respectively, the junction contains 9 bases. The chain links TRBV19 with TRBJ1-5; confidence is insufficient to name the D gene. The TCR was taken from a human donor in good health. Sequencing input: CD4+ T cells from blood, cultured in vitro. The DNA sequence follows: TGTGCCAGTAGTATCGTCCGGGGGCCCCAGCATTTT. The resulting protein is CASSIVRGPQHF.